The sequence of this TCR beta chain was determined in a study of blood T cell repertoires in COVID-19. Study information: From the United States, Italy and Spain came samples of acute and convalescent COVID-19. T cells, B-cell-depleted T cells, or PBMCs supplied cDNA or gDNA.

CDR1 ENHRY and CDR2 SYGVKD come from the germline V gene. The V end lost 7 bases, the J end lost 4 bases, and 17 bases lay between the germline ends. This CDR3 region has 15 residues. Method: immunoSEQ multiplex PCR; TCRdb's copy keeps in-frame clones and lacks some. The repertoire has more than 70,000 clones, about 85% of them found once; the top ten carry around 4%. This receptor was identified in a man aged 55 to 70 with acute or convalescent COVID-19. This chain joins TRBV10-3 and TRBJ2-1, with D possibly matching TRBD2 (5 bases). The sample comprised peripheral blood. The CDR3 DNA reads as TGTGCCATCACCGGCGGGCCCACCTCATACAATGAGCAGTTCTTC. Encoded protein: CAITGGPTSYNEQFF.